The 32 T cell receptor beta chains below were found in one sample sequenced in a study of sequential checkpoint blockade in melanoma. Here immunoSEQ multiplex PCR was the method, and the copy in TCRdb shows in-frame clones only, minus some. The sample lists over 20,000 clones; 55% to 70% were seen once. Described treatment: randomized to nivolumab then ipilimumab (arm A) or the reverse (arm B). Source: CD8+ T cells sorted from blood (inferred from file names), taken from a patient given nivolumab and ipilimumab in sequence. The receptor source for this set is a human donor with melanoma.

The rearrangement joins TRBV25-1 to TRBJ2-1; 9 positions agree with TRBD1. The CDR3 has 15 residues. The V gene end was trimmed by 4 bases and the J gene end by 6 bases; junction bases not matched to a gene: 7. CDR1 is MGHDK, CDR2 SYGVNS, per germline. The CDR3 DNA is TGTGCCAGCAGTGGATGGGACAGGGTCCCCAATGAGCAGTTCTTC. It yields the protein CASSGWDRVPNEQFF. Full variable domain (missing parts from reference TRBV25-1 and TRBJ2-1): EADIYQTPRYLVIGTGKKITLECSQTMGHDKMYWYQQDPGMELHLIHYSYGVNSTEKGDLSSESTVSRIRTEHFPLTLESARPSHTSQYLCASSGWDRVPNEQFFGPGTRLTVL.

The CDR3: CASSPGTGGSYNEQFF. Written as DNA, the CDR3 is TGCGCCAGCAGCCCCGGGACAGGAGGATCCTACAATGAGCAGTTCTTC. J is TRBJ2-1 and V is TRBV4-3, with TRBD1 matching over 8 bases. The CDR3 contains 16 residues. V dropped 4 bases and J dropped 1; count of bases not matched to a gene: 6. Germline CDR1 is LGHNA and CDR2 is YSLEER.

The chain combines TRBV19 with TRBJ2-3; tentatively, D is TRBD2 (7 bases). Per the germline V gene, CDR1 is LNHDA and CDR2 is SQIVND (reference sequence). The V gene lost 9 bases and the J gene lost 9 bases, with 22 bases spanning the gap. CDR3 length: 14 residues. CDR3: CASHGGLAEFTQYF. DNA for the CDR3: TGTGCCAGCCACGGGGGGCTAGCGGAATTCACGCAGTATTTT.

The chain joins TRBV4-1 to TRBJ1-4, with TRBD1 matching 11 bases. The CDR3 length is 15 residues. V lost 1 base to trimming and J lost 12 bases; unmatched junction nucleotides: 7. Looked up from germline, CDR1 is MGHRA and CDR2 is YSYEKL. CDR3 in amino acids: CASSQGWDRGSELFF. The CDR3, as DNA: TGCGCCAGCAGCCAAGGTTGGGACAGGGGGTCGGAACTGTTTTTT.

The chain recombines TRBV5-1 with TRBJ2-5; weak D call: TRBD1 (6 bases). This CDR3 has 14 residues. Trimming shortened V by 1 base and J by 2 bases, and 9 bases separated the two germline ends. Germline assignment: CDR1 SGHRS and CDR2 YFSETQ. The CDR3 sequence: CASSLRTAQETQYF. The DNA for the CDR3 is TGCGCCAGCAGCTTGAGGACAGCACAAGAGACCCAGTACTTC. The complete variable domain, with remaining parts taken from reference TRBV5-1 and TRBJ2-5, reads KAGVTQTPRYLIKTRGQQVTLSCSPISGHRSVSWYQQTPGQGLQFLFEYFSETQRNKGNFPGRFSGRQFSNSRSEMNVSTLELGDSALYLCASSLRTAQETQYFGPGTRLLVL.

The sample holds one count of this clone. The chain combines TRBV5-4 with TRBJ2-7, with no clear D. Germline values: CDR1 SGHNT, CDR2 YYREEE (reference sequence). V lost 2 bases, J lost 3 bases, and 12 bases lay in between. The CDR3 runs 14 residues. The CDR3 coding sequence is TGTGCCAGCAGCTTACCCGTCCAGAACTACGAGCAGTACTTC. Translating gives CASSLPVQNYEQYF.

The gene calls are TRBV5-4 and TRBJ1-4; TRBD1 might be the D (5 bases). The germline V gene has CDR1 SGHNT and CDR2 YYREEE (reference sequence). This CDR3 spans 12 amino acids. V was trimmed by 3 bases and J by 7 bases, leaving 7 bases between them. In nucleotides, the CDR3 is TGTGCCAGCAGCTGGGGGGGTGAAAAACTGTTTTTT. Residues: CASSWGGEKLFF.

V is TRBV7-8 and J is TRBJ1-2, with 9 bases that match TRBD1. V lost 4 bases to trimming and J lost 4 bases; unmatched junction nucleotides: 1. The CDR3 has 13 residues. Germline CDR1 is SGHVS and CDR2 is FQNEAQ. The CDR3: CASSSGQGYGYTF. The CDR3 DNA follows: TGTGCCAGCAGCTCGGGACAGGGCTATGGCTACACCTTC. The whole variable domain, filled in from reference TRBV7-8 and TRBJ1-2, reads GAGVSQSPRYKVAKRGQDVALRCDPISGHVSLFWYQQALGQGPEFLTYFQNEAQLDKSGLPSDRFFAERPEGSVSTLKIQRTQQEDSAVYLCASSSGQGYGYTFGSGTRLTVV.

In this sample, this clone turned up once. The chain joins TRBV5-5 to TRBJ2-7; tentatively, D is TRBD1 (6 bases). Trimming left V 1 base short and J 6 bases short, with 8 bases between. The CDR3 is 12 amino acids. The germline CDR1 and CDR2 sequences are SGHKS and YYEKEE (reference sequence). DNA for the CDR3: TGTGCCAGCAGCTTGAGGGGGTCCGAGCAGTACGTC. It yields the protein CASSLRGSEQYV.

The DNA of the CDR3 is TGCGCCAGCAGCTTGGCCGGTGGGGCGGGGGAAGGAGAGACCCAGTACTTC. It specifies CASSLAGGAGEGETQYF. The chain combines TRBV5-1 with TRBJ2-5; 7 bases map to TRBD2. The CDR3 sequence is 17 residues long. Trimming removed 0 bases from V and 4 bases from J; junction bases left unmatched: 12. Germline lookup yields CDR1 SGHRS and CDR2 YFSETQ. The full variable domain, in which reference TRBV5-1 and TRBJ2-5 provide the parts outside the CDR3, is KAGVTQTPRYLIKTRGQQVTLSCSPISGHRSVSWYQQTPGQGLQFLFEYFSETQRNKGNFPGRFSGRQFSNSRSEMNVSTLELGDSALYLCASSLAGGAGEGETQYFGPGTRLLVL.

This chain links TRBV12-5 with TRBJ1-5, with D hard to call. V gave up 2 bases and J gave up 4 bases, with 9 bases separating them. The germline V gene has CDR1 LGHNT and CDR2 FRNRAP. The CDR3 runs to 14 residues. For the CDR3, the DNA is TGTGCTAGTGGTTTGAGCCCGGGGAATCAGCCCCAGCATTTT. Translated, it gives CASGLSPGNQPQHF.

The CDR3 sequence is CASSDVGTGTWYGYTF. For the CDR3, the DNA is TGTGCCAGCAGTGACGTCGGGACCGGGACTTGGTACGGCTACACCTTC. The rearrangement joins TRBV2 to TRBJ1-2; D possibly corresponds to TRBD1 (5 bases). Trimming took off 3 bases at V and 8 bases at J, with 22 bases between the two ends. In germline, CDR1 is SNHLY, CDR2 FYNNEI. This CDR3 is 16 amino acids long.

The chain couples TRBV19 to TRBJ2-1; TRBD2 matches at 14 bases. V lost 6 bases and J lost 0; bases outside the gene matches: 7. The CDR3 is 18 amino acids. Germline assignment: CDR1 LNHDA and CDR2 SQIVND (reference sequence). CDR3 loop: CASRLGLAGATSYNEQFF. The CDR3 DNA follows: TGTGCCAGTAGACTGGGACTAGCGGGGGCAACCTCCTACAATGAGCAGTTCTTC.

The table lists this clone with a count of one. The rearrangement links TRBV7-3 to TRBJ2-3; 9 bases align to TRBD2. CDR1 and CDR2 (germline): SGHTA, FQGTGA. The ends lost 5 bases at V and 0 bases at J; junction bases unmatched: 3. The CDR3 length is 15 residues. CDR3 sequence reads: CASSLAGTSTDTQYF. The CDR3 DNA reads TGTGCCAGCAGCCTAGCGGGGACTAGCACAGATACGCAGTATTTT.

The chain recombines TRBV5-6 with TRBJ1-3; D not resolved. Germline loops: CDR1 SGHDT, CDR2 YYEEEE. Trimming shortened V by 5 bases and J by 0 bases, and 15 bases separated the two germline ends. This CDR3 spans 16 amino acids. In DNA, the CDR3 is TGTGCCAGCAGTTCGGTCGACTTGGTCTCTGGAAACACCATATATTTT. This gives the protein CASSSVDLVSGNTIYF.

The chain links TRBV9 to TRBJ2-2; 7 bases agree with TRBD2. This CDR3 is built from 16 residues. Germline CDR1 reads SGDLS; CDR2 reads YYNGEE. V dropped 0 bases and J dropped 0; count of bases not matched to a gene: 2. The CDR3, as DNA: TGTGCCAGCAGCGTAGACGGGGGGTCGAACACCGGGGAGCTGTTTTTT. It is translated as CASSVDGGSNTGELFF.

The V gene is TRBV10-3, the J gene TRBJ1-3; D ambiguous. V gave up 8 bases and J gave up 0 bases, with 17 bases separating them. Germline V gene sequence: CDR1 ENHRY, CDR2 SYGVKD. This CDR3 comprises 16 residues. CDR3 coding DNA: TGTGCCATCGGCCGAACGGAGGACTCCTCTGGAAACACCATATATTTT. Residues: CAIGRTEDSSGNTIYF.

The chain joins TRBV9 to TRBJ2-3; 8 nucleotides line up with TRBD1. Germline V gives CDR1 SGDLS, CDR2 YYNGEE. CDR3 size: 15 residues. After removal of 5 bases from V and 3 bases from J, the junction contained 8 bases not matched to a gene. In DNA form, the CDR3 reads TGTGCCAGCAGTCTACGACAGGGGTCAACAGATACGCAGTATTTT. Its protein product is CASSLRQGSTDTQYF.

V and J are TRBV11-2 and TRBJ1-1; D is uncertain. The CDR3 has 13 amino acids. Germline assignment: CDR1 SGHAT and CDR2 FQNNGV. Trimming shortened V by 3 bases and J by 5 bases, and 10 bases separated the two germline ends. The CDR3 DNA reads as TGTGCCAGCAGCTTTAAGTACGGTACTGAAGCTTTCTTT. It yields the protein CASSFKYGTEAFF.

This clone was detected a few times. The chain employs TRBV29-1 and TRBJ2-3, with D possibly matching TRBD1 (5 bases). Per germline, CDR1 SQVTM and CDR2 ANQGSEA. The V end was cut by 3 bases, the J end by 3 bases, with 16 bases between. The CDR3 has 15 amino acids. CDR3 DNA: TGCAGCGTTGATGGTTGGACAAAGGGGACAGATACGCAGTATTTT. It is translated as CSVDGWTKGTDTQYF.

This sequence joins TRBV9 and TRBJ2-5; D is unresolved. The V end lost 3 bases, the J end lost 5 bases, and 14 bases lay between the germline ends. The germline CDR1 and CDR2 sequences are SGDLS and YYNGEE. This CDR3 has 14 residues. The CDR3 coding sequence is TGTGCCAGCAGCGCAGGTGGTTTTGGGGAGACCCAGTACTTC. It codes for CASSAGGFGETQYF.

The V and J genes are TRBV7-9 and TRBJ2-3, with D maybe TRBD1 (6 bases). Per the germline V gene, CDR1 is SEHNR and CDR2 is FQNEAQ (reference sequence). The CDR3 has 16 residues. Trimming pared 1 base from V and 5 bases from J, leaving 16 bases between. CDR3 sequence: CASSLGGQGWGDTQYF. CDR3 bases: TGTGCCAGCAGCTTAGGGGGACAAGGGTGGGGAGATACGCAGTATTTT.

V is TRBV4-3 and J is TRBJ2-7, with 11 bases lining up with TRBD2. Germline values: CDR1 LGHNA, CDR2 YSLEER. The ends lost 5 bases at V and 3 bases at J; junction bases unmatched: 3. This CDR3 is 14 amino acids long. The CDR3 DNA sequence: TGCGCCAGCAGCGTGACTAGCGGGGACTACGAGCAGTACTTC. The encoded protein is CASSVTSGDYEQYF.

Judged by abundance, this clone is medium-sized (0.01 to 0.1%). The J gene is TRBJ1-4, the V gene TRBV7-9, with 8 bases matching TRBD1. J gave up 6 bases and V 5 bases, and 8 bases lay outside the gene matches. In germline, CDR1 is SEHNR, CDR2 FQNEAQ (reference sequence). The CDR3 extends over 15 amino acids. The CDR3 region has the DNA TGTGCCAGCAGCCCCCCGACAGGGGAAGATGAAAAACTGTTTTTT. This encodes CASSPPTGEDEKLFF.

The rearrangement links TRBV7-9 to TRBJ2-1, with 9 bases lining up with TRBD2. The germline V gene has CDR1 SEHNR and CDR2 FQNEAQ (reference sequence). Trimming cost V 2 bases and J 10 bases; bases outside gene matches: 12. This CDR3 spans 16 amino acids. This CDR3 reads CASSLPRGGDRPEQFF. DNA for the CDR3: TGTGCCAGCAGCTTACCGCGGGGGGGCGATCGACCCGAGCAGTTCTTC. Drawing the rest from reference TRBV7-9 and TRBJ2-1, the complete variable domain is DTGVSQNPRHKITKRGQNVTFRCDPISEHNRLYWYRQTLGQGPEFLTYFQNEAQLEKSRLLSDRFSAERPKGSFSTLEIQRTEQGDSAMYLCASSLPRGGDRPEQFFGPGTRLTVL.

The chain recombines TRBV28 with TRBJ2-6, with 8 bases fitting TRBD1. This CDR3 is built from 13 residues. Trimming took 11 bases from V and 2 from J; bases not matched to a gene: 2. Germline CDR1 is MDHEN and CDR2 is SYDVKM. The CDR3 DNA sequence: TGTGCCGGACAGGGTCCTGGGGCCAACGTCCTGACTTTC. Its protein product is CAGQGPGANVLTF.

V usage is TRBV19 and J usage is TRBJ2-3; 11 bases agree with TRBD2. V shed 11 bases, J shed 4 bases, and the junction held 8 bases outside the gene matches. In germline, CDR1 is LNHDA, CDR2 SQIVND (reference sequence). The CDR3 contains 14 residues. For the CDR3, the DNA is TGTGCCGTGCGACTAGCGGGGCTATCAGATACGCAGTATTTT. The encoded protein is CAVRLAGLSDTQYF.

The V gene is TRBV6-5, the J gene TRBJ2-5, with TRBD1 as a possible D gene (6 bases). V gave up 5 bases and J gave up 5 bases, with 15 bases separating them. The CDR3 is 14 amino acids. CDR1 is MNHEY, CDR2 SVGAGI, per germline. The CDR3 reads CASSRNQGLETQYF. In nucleotides, the CDR3 is TGTGCCAGCAGTCGCAACCAGGGGCTGGAGACCCAGTACTTC.

This rearrangement joins TRBV10-3 to TRBJ1-2; 7 nucleotides agree with TRBD1. V was clipped by 10 bases and J by 2 bases; unmatched bases: 7. Per the germline V gene, CDR1 is ENHRY and CDR2 is SYGVKD. The CDR3 extends over 13 amino acids. CDR3: CATQTGTNYGYTF. DNA for the CDR3: TGTGCCACCCAGACAGGGACGAACTATGGCTACACCTTC.

The chain combines TRBV6-1 with TRBJ1-2; no definite D call. Looked up from germline, CDR1 is MNHNS and CDR2 is SASEGT. V lost 8 bases, J lost 0 bases, and 7 bases lay in between. This CDR3 region has 12 residues. CDR3 sequence reads: CASSSSNYGYTF. Written as DNA, the CDR3 is TGTGCCAGCTCGTCCTCTAACTATGGCTACACCTTC.

This clone showed up just a few times. The chain joins TRBV6-1 to TRBJ2-1; D uncertain. Germline CDR1 reads MNHNS; CDR2 reads SASEGT. Trimming pared 8 bases from V and 4 bases from J, leaving 12 bases between. The CDR3 sequence is 13 residues long. Written as DNA, the CDR3 is TGTGCCAGCTGTCTACTCCGATACAATGAGCAGTTCTTC. It specifies CASCLLRYNEQFF.

Here the CDR3 DNA reads TGCGCCAGCAGCCAAGGGACAGGGCTTAGCAATGAGCAGTTCTTC. Translating gives CASSQGTGLSNEQFF. The rearrangement joins TRBV4-3 to TRBJ2-1; TRBD1 matches at 8 bases. This CDR3 has 15 residues. With 1 base clipped from V and 6 bases from J, the junction kept 5 bases outside the gene matches. CDR1 LGHNA and CDR2 YSLEER come from the germline V gene.